One T cell receptor (beta chain) is described in this entry. The antigen is unknown. The data were taken from a study of blood T cells in healthy people across ages. Looking at the study overall: Roughly one uniquely barcoded beta molecule per two T cells was captured.

PCR was performed a second time for roughly 7 to 12 cycles using a sample-barcoded 5' primer and a J-beta primer mix. With 12 random nucleotides, a template-switch adaptor tagged each individual cDNA molecule. Using its own MiXCR run on the 5' RACE reads, TCRdb lists one record per CDR3 protein. The table has approximately 800,000 distinct CDR3 sequences, around 62% seen once; the top ten hold about a quarter. Overall study results and limits: Those diversity estimates obtained from one million T cells were thought to be underestimates. In the absence of known donor CMV status, changes in expanded clonotypes were possibly confounded.

The CDR3 totals 17 residues. Germline CDR1 is LGHNA and CDR2 is YSLEER. V was cut by 0 bases and J by 1 base, with 15 bases left in between. This TCR derives from a young man in good health. The rearrangement uses TRBV4-3 and TRBJ1-1; D uncertain. Sequencing was done on a sample of blood. The CDR3 bases are TGCGCCAGCAGCCAAGACCTCGTGGGTCACCCGAACACTGAAGCTTTCTTT. Translating it yields CASSQDLVGHPNTEAFF.